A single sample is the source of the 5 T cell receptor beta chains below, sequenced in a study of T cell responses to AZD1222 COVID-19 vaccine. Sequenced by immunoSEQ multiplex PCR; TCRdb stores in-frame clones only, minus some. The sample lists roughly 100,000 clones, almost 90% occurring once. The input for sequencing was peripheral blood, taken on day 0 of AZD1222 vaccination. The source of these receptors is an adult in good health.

CDR3 residues: CASSLDQETQYF. Written as DNA, the CDR3 is TGCGCCAGCAGCTTGGATCAGGAGACCCAGTACTTC. The V call is TRBV5-1, the J call TRBJ2-5; no clear D gene. The germline V gene encodes CDR1 SGHRS and CDR2 YFSETQ. The CDR3 length is 12 residues. V shed 0 bases and J shed 5 bases, with 5 bases lying between them.

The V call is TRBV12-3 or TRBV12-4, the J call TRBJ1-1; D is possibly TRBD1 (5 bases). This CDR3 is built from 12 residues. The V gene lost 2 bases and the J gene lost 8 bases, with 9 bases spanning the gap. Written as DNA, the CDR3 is TGTGCCAGCAGTTTACGGGGCCACGAAGCTTTCTTT. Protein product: CASSLRGHEAFF.

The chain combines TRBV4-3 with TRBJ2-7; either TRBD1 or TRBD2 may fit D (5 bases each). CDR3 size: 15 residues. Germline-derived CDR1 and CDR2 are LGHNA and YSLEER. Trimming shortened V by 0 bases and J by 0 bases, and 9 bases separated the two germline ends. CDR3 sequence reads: CASSQDRDASYEQYF. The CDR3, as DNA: TGCGCCAGCAGCCAAGATCGGGACGCCTCCTACGAGCAGTACTTC.

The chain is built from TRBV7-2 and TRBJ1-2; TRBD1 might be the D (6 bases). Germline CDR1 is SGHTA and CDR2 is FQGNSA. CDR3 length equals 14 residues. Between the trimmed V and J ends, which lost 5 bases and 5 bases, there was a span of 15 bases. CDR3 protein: CASSPGQFRYGYTF. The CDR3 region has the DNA TGTGCCAGCAGCCCAGGACAGTTTAGGTATGGCTACACCTTC.

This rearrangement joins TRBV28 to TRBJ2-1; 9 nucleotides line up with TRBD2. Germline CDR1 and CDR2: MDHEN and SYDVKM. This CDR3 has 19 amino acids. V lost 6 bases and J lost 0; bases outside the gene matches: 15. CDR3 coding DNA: TGTGCCAGCAGACTTGGACTAGCGAAACATCAACCCTCCTACAATGAGCAGTTCTTC. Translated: CASRLGLAKHQPSYNEQFF.